This passage covers 3 T cell receptor beta chains from one sample sequenced in a study of T cell clones after liver transplantation. TCRdb's table, derived via immunoSEQ multiplex PCR, lists solely in-frame clones and lacks some. Of 95,000 to 110,000 clones in the sample, approximately 79% were seen once. The material sequenced was CD4+ T cells from blood, taken approximately 4 years after liver transplant. These receptors came from a human patient who received a liver transplant. Some T cells may arise from the graft donor.

The chain carries TRBV6-1 and TRBJ1-3; a weak D match, TRBD1 (5 bases). V was trimmed by 4 bases and J by 6 bases, leaving 19 bases between them. The CDR3 spans 16 residues. Germline CDR1 and CDR2: MNHNS and SASEGT. The CDR3 here is CASSGSLGGRKNTIYF. The CDR3 DNA is TGTGCCAGCAGTGGATCCCTGGGGGGAAGGAAAAACACCATATATTTT.

V usage is TRBV11-2 and J usage is TRBJ1-2; possible D gene TRBD1, 5 bases. V was trimmed by 1 base and J by 4 bases, leaving 10 bases between them. The CDR3 runs to 14 residues. Germline CDR1 SGHAT, CDR2 FQNNGV. CDR3 amino acids: CASSLVGRLYGYTF. CDR3 coding DNA: TGTGCCAGCAGCTTAGTGGGGCGGCTCTATGGCTACACCTTC.

This clone came up once. V gene TRBV19 combines with J gene TRBJ1-5, with TRBD1 matching 9 bases. Germline V gives CDR1 LNHDA, CDR2 SQIVND (reference sequence). Losses at the gene ends were 4 bases for V and 8 bases for J; bases not matched to a gene: 6. The CDR3 is 14 residues long. This CDR3 is CASSTDRGIKPQHF. CDR3 DNA: TGTGCCAGTAGTACGGACAGGGGAATTAAGCCCCAGCATTTT.